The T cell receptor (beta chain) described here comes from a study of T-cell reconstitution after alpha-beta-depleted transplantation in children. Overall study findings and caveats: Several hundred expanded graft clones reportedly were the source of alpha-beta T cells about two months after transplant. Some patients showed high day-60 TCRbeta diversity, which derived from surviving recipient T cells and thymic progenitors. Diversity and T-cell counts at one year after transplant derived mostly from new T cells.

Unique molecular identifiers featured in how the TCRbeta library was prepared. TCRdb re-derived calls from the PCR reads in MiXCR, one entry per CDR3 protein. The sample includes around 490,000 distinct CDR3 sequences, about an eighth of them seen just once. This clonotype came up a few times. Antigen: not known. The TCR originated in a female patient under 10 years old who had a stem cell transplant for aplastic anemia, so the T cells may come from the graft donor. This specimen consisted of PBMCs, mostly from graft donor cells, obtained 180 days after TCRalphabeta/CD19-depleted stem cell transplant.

The CDR3 sequence is CASSPYAGGDTNYGYTF. The CDR3 DNA sequence: TGTGCCAGCTCACCCTACGCTGGGGGGGACACTAACTATGGCTACACCTTC. The chain employs TRBV18 and TRBJ1-2; a possible D gene is TRBD1 (6 bases). Germline loops: CDR1 KGHSH, CDR2 LQKENI. The CDR3 length is 17 residues. The germline V and J ends were trimmed by 3 bases and 0 bases, with 17 bases remaining between them.